This TCR beta chain appears in the sequencing data of a study of T cell responses to AZD1222 COVID-19 vaccine. TCRdb's table, derived via immunoSEQ multiplex PCR, lists solely in-frame clones and lacks some. The table records 59,000 or so clones, about 88% of them present only once. Per the germline V gene, CDR1 is SGHDN and CDR2 is FVKESK. V was pared by 4 bases and J by 6 bases, with 13 bases between. The CDR3 totals 13 residues. Findings and caveats of the study: Elevations in Spike-specific TCR breadth and depth followed administration of two AZD1222 doses.

A note on this clone: Its target is not known.

Material: peripheral blood, obtained on day 0 of AZD1222 vaccination. The V call is TRBV14, the J call TRBJ2-7; maybe TRBD2 (6 bases). The TCR originated in an adult in good health. The DNA of the CDR3 is TGTGCCAGCAGCCCTAGGTTGGGGGGCGAGCAGTACTTC. As protein: CASSPRLGGEQYF.